The 32 T cell receptor beta chains listed next were all sequenced from one sample in a study of radiation and T cells in renal cell carcinoma. Treatment here: 15 Gy SBRT to primary tumor, nephrectomy 4 weeks later. TCRdb keeps only in-frame clones here, not all; method: immunoSEQ multiplex PCR. The table lists about 20,000 clones, about 50% of them singletons, with around 16% in the top ten. The input for sequencing was tumor tissue, taken from a patient whose treatment included radiotherapy and nephrectomy. All receptors come from a woman aged 50 to 60 with renal cell carcinoma.

V and J are TRBV7-8 and TRBJ2-5; D remains ambiguous. The CDR3 has 14 amino acids. CDR1 SGHVS and CDR2 FQNEAQ come from the germline V gene. Between the trimmed V and J ends, which lost 0 bases and 3 bases, there was a span of 8 bases. The CDR3 region has the DNA TGTGCCAGCAGCTTAGCTCTTACGGAAGAGACCCAGTACTTC. Translation gives CASSLALTEETQYF.

The chain combines TRBV6-1 with TRBJ1-2; TRBD1 matches 8 bases. This CDR3 has 14 amino acids. The V gene's germline CDR1 is MNHNS and CDR2 SASEGT. The J segment lost 2 bases and the V segment lost 6 bases, leaving 5 bases of the junction unmatched. The CDR3 here is CASSLGQGNYGYTF. Written as DNA, the CDR3 is TGTGCCAGCAGCCTAGGACAGGGCAACTATGGCTACACCTTC.

The chain employs TRBV5-1 and TRBJ1-5; TRBD1 agrees at 9 bases. The CDR3 loop spans 14 amino acids. With 4 bases clipped from V and 9 bases from J, the junction kept 8 bases outside the gene matches. Germline CDR1 and CDR2: SGHRS and YFSETQ. The CDR3 DNA sequence: TGCGCCAGCAGCCCCGGACAGGGGAGAGGGCCCCAGCATTTT. Translated: CASSPGQGRGPQHF.

The chain joins TRBV10-3 to TRBJ2-7; tentative D call: TRBD2 (5 bases). CDR3 length: 10 amino acids. V was shortened by 10 bases and J by 7 bases, with 11 bases between the two germline ends. From germline, CDR1 is ENHRY and CDR2 SYGVKD. The CDR3 region is CATKEEEQYF. CDR3 DNA: TGTGCCACTAAGGAGGAAGAGCAGTACTTC.

This chain uses TRBV6-6 with TRBJ1-3, with a tentative D call TRBD1 (5 bases). There are 15 residues in the CDR3. Between the trimmed V and J ends, which lost 2 bases and 4 bases, there was a span of 12 bases. The germline CDR1 and CDR2 sequences are MNHNY and SVGAGI (reference sequence). The CDR3: CASSYAGEGGNTIYF. CDR3 in DNA: TGTGCCAGCAGTTACGCGGGGGAAGGCGGAAACACCATATATTTT.

The rearrangement joins TRBV5-4 to TRBJ2-2, with 9 bases aligning to TRBD2. Germline CDR1 reads SGHNT; CDR2 reads YYREEE (reference sequence). This CDR3 is built from 16 residues. V shed 0 bases and J 1 base; nucleotides not matched to a gene: 1. The CDR3 here is CASSLGAGGNTGELFF. CDR3 in DNA: TGTGCCAGCAGCTTGGGAGCGGGGGGGAACACCGGGGAGCTGTTTTTT. Based on the CDR3 plus reference TRBV5-4 and TRBJ2-2, the full variable domain is ETGVTQSPTHLIKTRGQQVTLRCSSQSGHNTVSWYQQALGQGPQFIFQYYREEENGRGNFPPRFSGLQFPNYSSELNVNALELDDSALYLCASSLGAGGNTGELFFGEGSRLTVL.

The V gene is TRBV18, the J gene TRBJ2-1, with 9 bases identical to TRBD1. The germline gives CDR1 KGHSH, CDR2 LQKENI. CDR3 size: 17 residues. The V segment lost 2 bases and the J segment 4 bases; nucleotides outside the gene matches: 9. The CDR3 DNA is TGTGCCAGCTCACCATCGGACAGGGGATCGGTGTACAATGAGCAGTTCTTC. This translates into CASSPSDRGSVYNEQFF.

The chain combines TRBV6-5 with TRBJ2-7; TRBD2 matches 10 bases. The CDR3 extends over 16 amino acids. With 3 bases clipped from V and 1 base from J, the junction kept 6 bases outside the gene matches. Germline CDR1 reads MNHEY; CDR2 reads SVGAGI. CDR3 loop: CASSYFGTSASYEQYF. In DNA form, the CDR3 reads TGTGCCAGCAGTTATTTCGGGACTAGCGCGTCCTACGAGCAGTACTTC.

In regard to this clone: This likely came from a read error, as a far larger clone is one base away. Other nucleotide sequences in the sample specify the same CDR3. This chain uses TRBV6-1 with TRBJ1-5; the match to TRBD1 covers 8 bases. With V trimmed by 6 bases and J by 4 bases, 5 bases remained unmatched. The CDR3 contains 14 residues. The germline V gene has CDR1 MNHNS and CDR2 SASEGT. The chain's CDR3 is CASRRTGRNQPQHF. The CDR3 DNA reads as TGTGCCAGCAGAAGGACAGGGCGGAATCAGCCCCAGCATTTT.

The chain recombines TRBV7-3 with TRBJ2-5; 8 bases agree with TRBD1. With 3 bases clipped from V and 4 bases from J, the junction kept 10 bases outside the gene matches. The CDR3 is 16 residues long. Germline V CDR1 and CDR2: SGHTA, FQGTGA. In DNA, the CDR3 is TGTGCCAGCAGCTTGACAGGGGTTTTTTATCTAGAGACCCAGTACTTC. As protein: CASSLTGVFYLETQYF.

The CDR3 bases are TGTGCCAGCAGCCGAGGACAGGCCACTGAAGCTTTCTTT. This sequence encodes CASSRGQATEAFF. The chain has TRBV7-6 and TRBJ1-1, with 7 nucleotides matching TRBD1. Unmatched junction bases numbered 4, after V lost 5 bases and J lost 4 bases. This CDR3 has 13 residues. Looked up from germline, CDR1 is SGHVS and CDR2 is FNYEAQ.

Comment on this clone: At one boundary the junction diverges from the germline segment, which might be a read error. The gene calls are TRBV5-4 and TRBJ2-7; D tentatively fits TRBD1 or TRBD2 (5 bases each). CDR1 is SGHNT, CDR2 YYREEE, per germline (reference sequence). The CDR3 is 15 residues long. CDR3 residues: CASSQDRGAAYEQYF. CDR3 DNA sequence: TGCGCCAGCAGCCAAGATCGAGGGGCAGCCTACGAGCAGTACTTC.

This clone occurred a few times. The chain combines TRBV25-1 with TRBJ2-7; either TRBD1 or TRBD2 may fit D (5 bases each). This CDR3 region has 14 residues. Germline V gene sequence: CDR1 MGHDK, CDR2 SYGVNS. V lost 6 bases and J 2 bases, leaving 14 bases between the germline ends. The chain's CDR3 is CASRPDRAAYEQYF. DNA for the CDR3: TGTGCCAGCAGACCAGACAGAGCGGCCTACGAGCAGTACTTC.

The chain joins TRBV2 to TRBJ2-3; D possibly corresponds to TRBD1 (6 bases). This CDR3 has 13 residues. CDR1 is SNHLY, CDR2 FYNNEI, per germline. The V gene lost 5 bases and the J gene lost 6 bases, with 12 bases spanning the gap. This chain's CDR3 is CASSRTGTDTQYF. The CDR3 DNA follows: TGTGCCAGCAGTAGAACAGGGACGGATACGCAGTATTTT.

This chain uses TRBV6-5 with TRBJ2-1; D is undetermined. Trimming cost V 1 base and J 6 bases, with 10 bases left between them. The CDR3 loop spans 14 amino acids. The germline gives CDR1 MNHEY, CDR2 SVGAGI. DNA of the CDR3: TGTGCCAGCAGTTACTATCCTGGGCGCAATGAGCAGTTCTTC. Translating gives CASSYYPGRNEQFF.

The CDR3 sequence is CASSVQGDANEQFF. CDR3 bases: TGTGCCAGCAGTGTACAGGGGGATGCGAATGAGCAGTTCTTC. This chain joins TRBV6-6 and TRBJ2-1, with TRBD1 matching over 8 bases. Germline CDR1 reads MNHNY; CDR2 reads SVGAGI (reference sequence). The CDR3 sequence is 14 residues long. With 5 bases clipped from V and 7 bases from J, the junction kept 7 bases outside the gene matches.

CDR3 sequence: CASRGLRAAGELFF. Here the CDR3 DNA reads TGTGCCAGTCGGGGATTACGGGCGGCCGGGGAGCTGTTTTTT. The J gene is TRBJ2-2, the V gene TRBV6-1, with D perhaps matching TRBD2 (5 bases). V lost 9 bases and J lost 6, with 17 bases in between. CDR3 length equals 14 residues. Germline CDR1 is MNHNS and CDR2 is SASEGT.

By sample fraction, this clone is medium-sized (0.01 to 0.1%). The chain links TRBV6-5 to TRBJ2-5, with TRBD1 as a possible D gene (6 bases). The CDR3 totals 12 residues. Trimming removed 4 bases from V and 5 bases from J, with 8 bases in between. Per germline, CDR1 MNHEY and CDR2 SVGAGI. In nucleotides, the CDR3 is TGTGCCAGCAGTTTGGACAGTGAGACCCAGTACTTC. Amino acids: CASSLDSETQYF.

The table lists this clone with a few counts. The V and J genes are TRBV4-1 and TRBJ1-2; no firm D call. CDR1 and CDR2 from the germline V gene are MGHRA and YSYEKL. The V end was cut by 4 bases, the J end by 6 bases, with 12 bases between. The CDR3 consists of 13 residues. CDR3 in amino acids: CASSPSPGHGYTF. CDR3 sequence (DNA): TGCGCCAGCAGCCCGTCCCCCGGTCATGGCTACACCTTC.

A few counts support this clone. The chain has TRBV9 and TRBJ2-7; D is unclear. There are 13 residues in the CDR3. With 0 bases removed from V and 6 bases from J, the gap between germline ends came to 10 bases. Germline CDR1 reads SGDLS; CDR2 reads YYNGEE. Here the CDR3 reads CASSVGPASEQYF. CDR3 bases: TGTGCCAGCAGCGTAGGACCCGCCAGCGAGCAGTACTTC.

The gene calls are TRBV4-2 and TRBJ1-1; D perhaps matches TRBD1 (6 bases). The germline V gene encodes CDR1 LGHNA and CDR2 YNFKEQ. Trimming removed 0 bases at V and 7 bases at J, with 15 bases between. The CDR3 sequence is 15 residues long. Here the CDR3 DNA reads TGTGCCAGCAGCCAAGAGGTCGGGACAATTCTTGAAGCTTTCTTT. Its protein is CASSQEVGTILEAFF.

The rearrangement uses TRBV5-1 and TRBJ1-1, with a weak D call TRBD1 (5 bases). In germline, CDR1 is SGHRS, CDR2 YFSETQ. The CDR3 loop spans 14 amino acids. Between the trimmed V and J ends, which lost 1 base and 6 bases, there was a span of 13 bases. CDR3 sequence: CASSLRQGNSEAFF. CDR3 nucleotide sequence: TGCGCCAGCAGCTTGAGGCAGGGAAATTCTGAAGCTTTCTTT.

The chain links TRBV19 to TRBJ2-6, with 8 positions matching TRBD2. The germline gives CDR1 LNHDA, CDR2 SQIVND (reference sequence). The CDR3 runs 14 residues. Trimming removed 8 bases from V and 1 base from J; junction bases left unmatched: 1. CDR3 loop: CASRGGSGANVLTF. The CDR3 bases are TGTGCCAGTCGGGGGGGGTCTGGGGCCAACGTCCTGACTTTC.

V is TRBV9 and J is TRBJ2-1; D possibly uses TRBD1 or TRBD2 (5 bases each). Trimming cost V 0 bases and J 7 bases, with 17 bases left between them. The CDR3 extends over 16 amino acids. The germline V gene has CDR1 SGDLS and CDR2 YYNGEE. The CDR3: CASSVVGAAPGNEQFF. The DNA of the CDR3 is TGTGCCAGCAGCGTAGTAGGGGCCGCTCCGGGGAATGAGCAGTTCTTC.

The chain couples TRBV9 to TRBJ2-5; weak D call: TRBD2 (5 bases). Germline CDR1 SGDLS, CDR2 YYNGEE. The CDR3 spans 14 residues. V was clipped by 1 base and J by 5 bases, with 12 bases between them. The CDR3 loop is CASSVSLATETQYF. CDR3 DNA: TGTGCCAGCAGCGTATCGTTAGCGACGGAGACCCAGTACTTC.

The rearrangement uses TRBV7-9 and TRBJ1-3, with D unresolved. CDR3 length equals 13 residues. Trimming pared 5 bases from V and 8 bases from J, leaving 13 bases between. Germline V CDR1 and CDR2: SEHNR, FQNEAQ (reference sequence). The CDR3 sequence: CASSLLYGDTIYF. Written as DNA, the CDR3 is TGTGCCAGCAGCCTTTTATACGGTGACACCATATATTTT.

This rearrangement joins TRBV4-1 to TRBJ1-6; TRBD1 might be the D (5 bases). From germline, CDR1 is MGHRA and CDR2 YSYEKL. The CDR3 covers 15 residues. Between the trimmed V and J ends, which lost 0 bases and 5 bases, there was a span of 8 bases. The CDR3 DNA follows: TGCGCCAGCAGCCAAGATACAGGCAATAATTCACCCCTCCACTTT. Translated: CASSQDTGNNSPLHF.

The sample holds a few counts of this clone. The chain recombines TRBV11-2 with TRBJ2-3; D is ambiguous. V shed 0 bases and J shed 7 bases, with 11 bases lying between them. The CDR3 is made up of 14 amino acids. Germline values: CDR1 SGHAT, CDR2 FQNNGV. CDR3 in DNA: TGTGCCAGCAGCTTAGATCGCCTACCCAATACGCAGTATTTT. Its protein is CASSLDRLPNTQYF.

V is TRBV6-5 and J is TRBJ1-5; 8 bases line up with TRBD1. With 6 bases clipped from V and 7 bases from J, the junction kept 8 bases outside the gene matches. The CDR3 totals 14 residues. Germline-derived CDR1 and CDR2 are MNHEY and SVGAGI. The CDR3, as DNA: TGTGCCAGCAGGGAGACAGGGGCTGGGCAGCCCCAGCATTTT. Its protein product is CASRETGAGQPQHF.

The V call is TRBV7-8, the J call TRBJ1-1; D might be TRBD1 (5 bases). The ends were cut back, 4 bases at V and 4 bases at J, with 16 bases in the middle. Germline V gene data show CDR1 as SGHVS and CDR2 as FQNEAQ. This CDR3 is built from 15 residues. The CDR3 bases are TGTGCCAGCAGCTCAATACCCCGGGACGGCACTGAAGCTTTCTTT. Translation gives CASSSIPRDGTEAFF.

This clone was counted only a few times. The chain joins TRBV5-1 to TRBJ1-1; D unresolved. Germline CDR1 and CDR2: SGHRS and YFSETQ. This CDR3 spans 13 amino acids. V lost 5 bases and J lost 2, with 10 bases in between. This CDR3 reads CASSQLRNTEAFF. CDR3 in DNA: TGCGCCAGCAGTCAATTACGAAACACTGAAGCTTTCTTT. The full variable domain, its missing parts supplied by reference TRBV5-1 and TRBJ1-1, is KAGVTQTPRYLIKTRGQQVTLSCSPISGHRSVSWYQQTPGQGLQFLFEYFSETQRNKGNFPGRFSGRQFSNSRSEMNVSTLELGDSALYLCASSQLRNTEAFFGQGTRLTVV.

The rearrangement joins TRBV6-5 to TRBJ2-7; no reliable D call. V shed 6 bases and J shed 11 bases, with 17 bases lying between them. This CDR3 is 12 amino acids long. Per germline, CDR1 MNHEY and CDR2 SVGAGI. CDR3 in amino acids: CASSDLGYGEYF. The CDR3 DNA reads as TGTGCCAGCAGCGATCTAGGGTATGGAGAGTACTTC.